This TCR beta chain was profiled in a study of CD8 T cells in ankylosing spondylitis. This clonotype was counted between two and nine times. Its antigen remains unidentified. General study findings and limits: Ankylosing spondylitis blood seemed to carry a telltale TCR beta motif made of roughly eight highly homologous variants.

The V gene's germline CDR1 is MDHEN and CDR2 SYDVKM. V gave up 5 bases and J gave up 0 bases, with 14 bases separating them. CDR3 length: 16 residues. TCRdb fed the 5' RACE reads into MiXCR, producing one record per CDR3 protein. In the table there are roughly 700,000 distinct CDR3 sequences, 15% to 20% of which are singletons. This receptor was taken from a male donor with ankylosing spondylitis. Specimen: blood, either unsorted or a sorted T cell fraction (not recorded which). V is TRBV28 and J is TRBJ2-4; weak D call: TRBD1 (6 bases). CDR3 sequence: CASSTGDTLAKNIQYF. The CDR3 DNA is TGTGCCAGCAGTACCGGGGACACCTTAGCCAAAAACATTCAGTACTTC.